The clone carrying this T cell receptor (beta chain) was picked up a small number of times. The data were taken from a study of control samples from healthy donors and cancer patients. The CDR3 length is 13 residues. Germline assignment: CDR1 SEHNR and CDR2 FQNEAQ (reference sequence). V lost 2 bases and J 0 bases, leaving 2 bases between the germline ends. The repertoire was sequenced with immunoSEQ multiplex PCR; TCRdb's copy has only in-frame clones and lacks some. In the table there are 180,000 or so clones, 90% to 95% of which are singletons. The source is a woman under 40 in good health. Sequencing was done on a sample of blood. The J gene is TRBJ1-3, the V gene TRBV7-9; no clear D. The CDR3 DNA reads TGTGCCAGCAGCTTATCCTCTGGAAACACCATATATTTT. Its translation: CASSLSSGNTIYF. Full variable domain (missing parts from reference TRBV7-9 and TRBJ1-3): DTGVSQNPRHKITKRGQNVTFRCDPISEHNRLYWYRQTLGQGPEFLTYFQNEAQLEKSRLLSDRFSAERPKGSFSTLEIQRTEQGDSAMYLCASSLSSGNTIYFGEGSWLTVV.